Here is one T cell receptor beta chain with its context. Its cognate antigen has yet to be identified. Base qualities are not at hand, and no much larger clone is one base apart. The germline V gene (reference sequence) yields GTSNPN for CDR1 and SVGIG for CDR2. Spanning cysteine to phenylalanine, the CDR3 consists of 14 amino acids. The kept DNA is CDR3 alone, 42 bases in frame from the first base. Between the V and J ends, shortened by 2 bases and 2 bases respectively, the junction contains 12 bases. The collaborating institutions used their own protocols to collect whole blood in K2EDTA tubes. For TCRbeta analysis, collaborator samples were shipped as frozen whole blood, as isolated PBMCs, or as DNA extracted from either sample type. The data derive from a study of blood T cell repertoires in COVID-19 (dated by TCRdb to about 2020). Study-level background: The collaborator samples originated in the United States, Italy and Spain and spanned the acute and convalescent phases of COVID-19. The material from the prospective study consisted of cDNA or gDNA derived from T cells, B-cell-depleted T cells, or PBMCs. Subjects who had been exposed to COVID-19, were actively infected with it, or had recovered from it provided the deeply sampled blood TCRbeta repertoires that made up the dataset. A freely available public database, intended as a resource for researchers studying the immune response to SARS-CoV-2, is where the repertoires were released. Samples were obtained from the ongoing ImmuneRACE study (first 160 participants) and from some 1,200 subjects provided by 6 global collaborators. Sample metadata almost always included a de-identified subject ID, COVID-19 status, age in years and sex. Where available, HLA class I and class II types were obtained from metadata supplied by the sample provider rather than from assay-based typing.

On the study overall, not on this receptor specifically: The quantity of clinical and demographic metadata differed by source and by participant and was supplied without curation.

TCRbeta CDR3 regions were amplified from genomic DNA by means of the immunoSEQ Assay, a bias-controlled multiplex PCR. Per the authors' processing: Nucleated cell counts per sample were estimated from amplification of reference gene primers within the assay. To quantify the absolute abundance of each unique TCRbeta CDR3 rearrangement, sequence reads were collapsed and filtered. Productive Simpson clonality was computed per sample as the square root of Simpson's diversity index over productive rearrangements. TCRdb re-hosts the immuneACCESS table, in-frame sequences only. Its copies lack some clones; in the studies checked, an unresolved V gene accounts for under half of them, and the cause for the rest is not known. That table furnishes V, J and clone size, whereas the DNA furnished D and trimming. The sample records some 90,000 clones, roughly 82% of which are singletons. The ten largest clones capture approximately 11% of the sample.

The sample comprised peripheral blood. The rearrangement combines TRBV30 with TRBJ2-5; TRBD2 is a weak D gene call, 6 bases matching. This clonotype was sampled from an older man with active or convalescent COVID-19. CDR3 loop: CAWSPGGIQETQYF. The DNA reads TGTGCCTGGAGTCCCGGGGGAATACAAGAGACCCAGTACTTC. Full variable domain (CDR3 extended with the reference TRBV30 and TRBJ2-5 proteins): SQTIHQWPATLVQPVGSPLSLECTVEGTSNPNLYWYRQAAGRGLQLLFYSVGIGQISSEVPQNLSASRPQDRQFILSSKKLLLSDSGFYLCAWSPGGIQETQYFGPGTRLLVL.